This T cell receptor beta chain was identified in a study of graft-versus-host responses after intestinal transplantation. Concerning this clone itself: Its antigen is currently unknown.

Method: immunoSEQ multiplex PCR; TCRdb's copy keeps in-frame clones and lacks some. The table has about 3,500 clones, about 94% seen once. This CDR3 has 13 residues. Germline CDR1 reads MNHEY; CDR2 reads SMNVEV (reference sequence). V lost 0 bases, J lost 5 bases, and 5 bases lay in between. Points from the study as a whole: Some patients had graft-donor T cell macrochimerism. In their allografts, the ratios of graft-versus-host to host-versus-graft T cell clones were high.

The material sequenced was PBMCs, taken 11 days after intestinal transplantation. The rearrangement uses TRBV27 and TRBJ2-1; D is undetermined. The TCR was taken from a human patient who received an intestinal transplant, so some T cells may come from the graft donor. The CDR3 loop reads CASSLSADNEQFF. The CDR3 nucleotides are TGTGCCAGCAGTTTATCAGCAGACAATGAGCAGTTCTTC.